A single sample gave rise to the 28 T cell receptor beta chains below, sequenced in a study of T cells in Graves' hyperthyroidism and ophthalmopathy. RNA transcripts gave rise to amplified TCR beta CDR3 regions. With the HTBI primer set, the TCR CDR3 went through a first round of RT-PCR. TCRdb analysed the multiplex PCR reads with MiXCR anew, one entry per CDR3 protein. The sample records roughly 350,000 distinct CDR3 sequences, about 14% being singletons. Sequenced: blood. The receptors were gathered from a woman in her thirties with Graves' ophthalmopathy.

The chain links TRBV10-3 to TRBJ2-5; 14 bases line up with TRBD2. CDR3 length equals 14 residues. With V trimmed by 4 bases and J by 5 bases, 0 bases remained unmatched. CDR1 and CDR2 (germline): ENHRY, SYGVKD. CDR3 sequence: CAISGTSGGETQYF. The CDR3, as DNA: TGTGCCATCAGTGGGACTAGCGGGGGGGAGACCCAGTACTTC.

The rearrangement uses TRBV6-5 and TRBJ1-5; a possible D gene is TRBD1 (6 bases). The germline CDR1 and CDR2 sequences are MNHEY and SVGAGI. The V gene lost 5 bases and the J gene lost 2 bases, with 13 bases spanning the gap. There are 15 residues in the CDR3. The CDR3 bases are TGTGCCAGCAGTACTGGACAGCCGCGCAATCAGCCCCAGCATTTT. Its protein product is CASSTGQPRNQPQHF.

In its sample, this clonotype was seen many times. V usage is TRBV24-1 and J usage is TRBJ1-5, with D possibly matching TRBD1 (5 bases). V lost 2 bases and J 4 bases, leaving 5 bases between the germline ends. Germline CDR1 and CDR2: KGHDR and SFDVKD. The CDR3 spans 13 residues. The CDR3: CATSDSGNQPQHF. The CDR3 DNA sequence: TGTGCCACCAGTGATTCAGGGAATCAGCCCCAGCATTTT.

V and J are TRBV5-1 and TRBJ2-7; weak D call: TRBD2 (6 bases). V was clipped by 0 bases and J by 9 bases, with 19 bases between them. This CDR3 is built from 15 residues. CDR1 is SGHRS, CDR2 YFSETQ, per germline. The CDR3 nucleotides read TGCGCCAGCAGCTTGGGGCGGGGCGCTGCGAGCGGGCAGTACTTC. Translating gives CASSLGRGAASGQYF.

V gene TRBV9 combines with J gene TRBJ2-3; D is undetermined. Trimming took 0 bases from V and 3 from J, leaving 11 bases between them. Germline V gene lookup returns CDR1 SGDLS and CDR2 YYNGEE. The CDR3 is 15 residues long. CDR3 in DNA: TGTGCCAGCAGCGTAGTCAGCGCCAAGACAGATACGCAGTATTTT. Amino acids: CASSVVSAKTDTQYF.

This clonotype was seen at least ten times. This chain uses TRBV27 with TRBJ1-6, with D perhaps TRBD1 (6 bases). Germline CDR1 is MNHEY and CDR2 is SMNVEV (reference sequence). Between the trimmed V and J ends, which lost 5 bases and 9 bases, there was a span of 11 bases. The CDR3 is 13 residues long. The CDR3, as DNA: TGTGCCAGCAGTATCTGGACAGCTTCACCCCTCCACTTT. Protein product: CASSIWTASPLHF.

This clonotype showed up many times. The chain's CDR3 is CSARFAGGPYNEQFF. The CDR3 DNA reads TGCAGTGCTAGATTTGCGGGGGGCCCTTACAATGAGCAGTTCTTC. V is TRBV20-1 and J is TRBJ2-1, with 8 bases matching TRBD2. The CDR3 is made up of 15 amino acids. Looked up from germline, CDR1 is DFQATT and CDR2 is SNEGSKA (reference sequence). V dropped 2 bases and J dropped 4; count of bases not matched to a gene: 7.

In its sample, this clonotype was seen many times. The J gene is TRBJ1-2, the V gene TRBV12-3 or TRBV12-4; TRBD1 aligns across 8 bases. CDR3 length: 13 amino acids. Trimming cost V 8 bases and J 2 bases; bases outside gene matches: 4. The CDR3 DNA reads TGTGCCAGCTCACGACAGGGGAACTATGGCTACACCTTC. It codes for CASSRQGNYGYTF.

This clonotype was found many times. The chain uses TRBV13 and TRBJ1-2, with unresolved D. CDR3 length: 14 amino acids. Germline V gene sequence: CDR1 PRHDT, CDR2 FYEKMQ (reference sequence). With 5 bases removed from V and 0 bases from J, the gap between germline ends came to 10 bases. DNA of the CDR3: TGTGCCAGCAGCCGTCACTTAGCTAACTATGGCTACACCTTC. Its protein is CASSRHLANYGYTF.

This clonotype has just a few counts. The chain combines TRBV6-1 with TRBJ1-5; the D gene is possibly TRBD1 (6 bases). V was cut by 6 bases and J by 1 base, with 13 bases left in between. The CDR3 spans 15 residues. Germline V gene data show CDR1 as MNHNS and CDR2 as SASEGT. The CDR3 nucleotides read TGTGCCAGCAGCCGCAGGGGATTAAGCAATCAGCCCCAGCATTTT. It is translated as CASSRRGLSNQPQHF.

This clonotype has a count of ten or more. The J gene is TRBJ1-5, the V gene TRBV20-1; 8 nucleotides agree with TRBD1. The CDR3 loop spans 15 amino acids. The germline V gene has CDR1 DFQATT and CDR2 SNEGSKA (reference sequence). With V trimmed by 5 bases and J by 3 bases, 9 bases remained unmatched. CDR3 sequence (DNA): TGCAGTGCTTACCCGACAGGGGCAATCAATCAGCCCCAGCATTTT. Translated, it gives CSAYPTGAINQPQHF.

Ten or more counts support this clonotype. The gene calls are TRBV6-1 and TRBJ1-1; 11 nucleotides line up with TRBD1. Trimming took 6 bases from V and 4 from J; bases not matched to a gene: 4. The CDR3 totals 14 residues. Germline lookup yields CDR1 MNHNS and CDR2 SASEGT. The CDR3 is CASSGGQGVTEAFF. CDR3 nucleotides: TGTGCCAGCAGCGGGGGACAGGGGGTCACTGAAGCTTTCTTT.

Points on this clonotype: This may arise from a read error, as a much more abundant clone is one base away. The rearrangement uses TRBV11-3 and TRBJ2-2, with D perhaps TRBD1 (5 bases). Trimming cost V 2 bases and J 10 bases, with 11 bases left between them. The CDR3 consists of 13 residues. The germline CDR1 and CDR2 sequences are SGHNT and YENEEA. The DNA of the CDR3 is TGTGCCAGCAGCTTATCTCAGGGCGAGGAGCTGTTTTTT. Its translation: CASSLSQGEELFF.

The CDR3 DNA reads as TGCAGTGCTAGAATCTTCAAGACAGACTATGGCTACACCTTC. The encoded protein is CSARIFKTDYGYTF. The chain couples TRBV20-1 to TRBJ1-2, with a possible D match to TRBD1 (5 bases). This CDR3 contains 14 residues. Trimming shortened V by 2 bases and J by 3 bases, and 13 bases separated the two germline ends. Germline V gene lookup returns CDR1 DFQATT and CDR2 SNEGSKA (reference sequence).

This clonotype was observed many times. The chain couples TRBV20-1 to TRBJ1-6; 11 bases fit TRBD1. Trimming at V came to 0 bases and at J to 2 bases, leaving 3 bases not matched to a gene. The CDR3 extends over 17 amino acids. Germline V gene sequence: CDR1 DFQATT, CDR2 SNEGSKA (reference sequence). Here the CDR3 DNA reads TGCAGTGCTAGAGATCCGGGACAGGGGGCCTATAATTCACCCCTCCACTTT. This sequence encodes CSARDPGQGAYNSPLHF.

Ten or more counts support this clonotype. V gene TRBV12-3 or TRBV12-4 combines with J gene TRBJ2-7; TRBD1 matches at 7 bases. This CDR3 is 13 amino acids long. Trimming cost V 6 bases and J 5 bases; bases outside gene matches: 7. CDR3 amino acids: CASRPDRSDEQYF. The CDR3 DNA follows: TGTGCCAGCAGACCGGACAGGAGCGACGAGCAGTACTTC.

In its sample, this clonotype was seen a few times. The CDR3 loop reads CASSQRPKPGGPNGELFF. CDR3 bases: TGCGCCAGCAGCCAAAGGCCGAAACCGGGGGGGCCAAACGGGGAGCTGTTTTTT. The rearrangement links TRBV4-1 to TRBJ2-2, with 8 nucleotides matching TRBD2. This CDR3 has 18 amino acids. In germline, CDR1 is MGHRA, CDR2 YSYEKL. Trimming at V came to 2 bases and at J to 7 bases, leaving 15 bases not matched to a gene.

This chain links TRBV9 with TRBJ1-1, with 7 bases lining up with TRBD1. Germline lookup yields CDR1 SGDLS and CDR2 YYNGEE. The J segment lost 2 bases and the V segment lost 0 bases, leaving 4 bases of the junction unmatched. The CDR3 runs to 15 residues. As DNA, the CDR3 is TGTGCCAGCAGCGTAGTAGGACAGGCAAACACTGAAGCTTTCTTT. This translates into CASSVVGQANTEAFF.

This clonotype has a count of ten or more. The chain recombines TRBV11-3 with TRBJ1-1; a weak D match, TRBD1 (6 bases). V was pared by 5 bases and J by 1 base, with 11 bases between. The CDR3 totals 14 residues. In germline, CDR1 is SGHNT, CDR2 YENEEA. This CDR3 is CASSGGQSNTEAFF. The CDR3 DNA sequence: TGTGCCAGCAGCGGAGGACAGTCGAACACTGAAGCTTTCTTT.

CDR3 loop: CASQRSLFEQYF. In DNA, the CDR3 is TGTGCCAGCCAGCGATCATTATTCGAGCAGTACTTC. The genes are TRBV2 and TRBJ2-7; no clear D gene. V gave up 8 bases and J gave up 6 bases, with 14 bases separating them. CDR1 SNHLY and CDR2 FYNNEI come from the germline V gene. This CDR3 is 12 amino acids long.

This clonotype has a count of ten or more. This chain uses TRBV4-2 with TRBJ2-1, with no clear D. The germline gives CDR1 LGHNA, CDR2 YNFKEQ. The CDR3 runs to 15 residues. V lost 0 bases and J 1 base, leaving 7 bases between the germline ends. The CDR3 loop reads CASSQDGWSYNEQFF. CDR3 sequence (DNA): TGTGCCAGCAGCCAAGATGGGTGGTCCTACAATGAGCAGTTCTTC.

This clonotype has a count of ten or more. The V call is TRBV7-2, the J call TRBJ2-3; 9 positions agree with TRBD2. The CDR3 length is 18 residues. Germline lookup yields CDR1 SGHTA and CDR2 FQGNSA. Germline trimming cut 0 bases from V and 2 bases from J; bases unmatched to any gene: 9. The CDR3: CASSLAQSVAGVTDTQYF. In nucleotides, the CDR3 is TGTGCCAGCAGCTTAGCCCAGTCTGTAGCGGGAGTCACAGATACGCAGTATTTT.

This clonotype was seen repeatedly, ten times or more. The chain uses TRBV18 and TRBJ1-1; 7 positions match TRBD1. CDR3 length: 16 amino acids. V dropped 2 bases and J dropped 4; count of bases not matched to a gene: 10. The germline CDR1 and CDR2 sequences are KGHSH and LQKENI. CDR3 coding DNA: TGTGCCAGCTCACCATTTACGACAGGGTCTACCACTGAAGCTTTCTTT. It specifies CASSPFTTGSTTEAFF.

This clonotype has at least ten counts. The chain carries TRBV18 and TRBJ2-5; 8 nucleotides match TRBD1. CDR3 length equals 14 residues. V dropped 2 bases and J dropped 3; count of bases not matched to a gene: 2. Germline V gene sequence: CDR1 KGHSH, CDR2 LQKENI. In DNA form, the CDR3 reads TGTGCCAGCTCACCATCGGGACAGGAAGAGACCCAGTACTTC. Protein sequence: CASSPSGQEETQYF.

This clonotype has just a few counts. This chain's CDR3 is CASSSPGGVSYNEQFF. The CDR3 DNA sequence: TGTGCCAGCAGCTCTCCTGGTGGGGTTTCCTACAATGAGCAGTTCTTC. The chain joins TRBV5-4 to TRBJ2-1; the D is unclear. The length of the CDR3 is 16 residues. V lost 3 bases and J lost 1, with 14 bases in between. The germline V gene has CDR1 SGHNT and CDR2 YYREEE (reference sequence).

This clonotype has a count of ten or more. V is TRBV28 and J is TRBJ2-7, with TRBD1 matching over 7 bases. Germline trimming cut 6 bases from V and 4 bases from J; bases unmatched to any gene: 12. From germline, CDR1 is MDHEN and CDR2 SYDVKM. The CDR3 consists of 15 residues. Here the CDR3 DNA reads TGTGCCAGCAGGCTGATTACAGGGGTGGCTTACGAGCAGTACTTC. This sequence encodes CASRLITGVAYEQYF.

At least ten counts were recorded for this clonotype. The chain recombines TRBV18 with TRBJ1-2, with D unclear. This CDR3 spans 14 amino acids. The germline V gene has CDR1 KGHSH and CDR2 LQKENI. The V end was cut by 0 bases, the J end by 2 bases, with 7 bases between. CDR3 sequence reads: CASSPPRANYGYTF. The CDR3, as DNA: TGTGCCAGCTCACCACCCCGGGCCAACTATGGCTACACCTTC.

This chain connects TRBV19 to TRBJ2-2, with D perhaps given as TRBD1 or TRBD2 (5 bases each). V lost 4 bases, J lost 6 bases, and 9 bases lay in between. CDR1 LNHDA and CDR2 SQIVND come from the germline V gene (reference sequence). There are 13 residues in the CDR3. The CDR3 sequence is CASSTGDAGELFF. CDR3 DNA sequence: TGTGCCAGTAGTACTGGGGACGCCGGGGAGCTGTTTTTT.